A selection of T cell receptor beta chains follows, all from one sample in a study of shared clonotypes between healthy human individuals. Libraries were prepared by immunoSEQ multiplex PCR; TCRdb keeps only in-frame clonotypes and omits some of them. The sample consists of millions of clones, 85% to 95% of them appearing once. What was sequenced was naive CD4+ T cells sorted from blood. The receptors derive from a man younger than 35 in good health. Each CDR3 is given with its conserved first and last residue. A D gene is named only where the DNA matches it firmly. For some rows the clone size is stated as once, few or many, or as a class when expanded; others skip it.

DNA: TGTGCCAGCAGCTACGGACAGACCATTCACACCTTC
CDR3: CASSYGQTIHTF
J: TRBJ1-2
size: .
D: .
V: TRBV13

DNA: TGCAGCTACCACAGGGGGAGCTCCTACAATGAGCAGTTCTTC
CDR3: CSYHRGSSYNEQFF
J: TRBJ2-1
size: .
D: TRBD1
V: TRBV29-1

DNA: TGTGCCAGCAGCTCAGGGCTAGCGGGGTACAATGAGCAGTTCTTC
CDR3: CASSSGLAGYNEQFF
J: TRBJ2-1
size: .
D: TRBD2
V: TRBV5-6

DNA: TGTGCCAGCAGCGAGAGGCTCCCCTCCTTGAACTATGGCTACACCTTC
CDR3: CASSERLPSLNYGYTF
J: TRBJ1-2
size: .
D: .
V: TRBV7-8

DNA: TGTGCCAGCAGTTACTCGGCCTACAATGAGCAGTTCTTC
CDR3: CASSYSAYNEQFF
J: TRBJ2-1
size: .
D: .
V: TRBV6-5

DNA: TGTGCCAGCAGTTCGACTAGCAGAAGCCAAGAGACCCAGTACTTC
CDR3: CASSSTSRSQETQYF
J: TRBJ2-5
size: .
D: TRBD2
V: TRBV28

DNA: TGCGCCAGCAGCCGGACGACAGACAAAAATTCACCCCTCCACTTT
CDR3: CASSRTTDKNSPLHF
J: TRBJ1-6
size: many
D: .
V: TRBV5-1

DNA: TGTGCCAGCAGCGTAGATCCTAGCTCCTACAATGAGCAGTTCTTC
CDR3: CASSVDPSSYNEQFF
J: TRBJ2-1
size: .
D: .
V: TRBV9

DNA: TGTGCCAGCAGCTTGGTTTGGGGCGAAGGGGACACTGAAGCTTTCTTT
CDR3: CASSLVWGEGDTEAFF
J: TRBJ1-1
size: .
D: .
V: TRBV5-6

DNA: TGTGCCAGCAGTTTTGGGGGGCGAGGCACCGGGGAGCTGTTTTTT
CDR3: CASSFGGRGTGELFF
J: TRBJ2-2
size: .
D: .
V: TRBV27

DNA: TGTGCTAGCAGCTTAACATTAGGGCAGCCCCAGCATTTT
CDR3: CASSLTLGQPQHF
J: TRBJ1-5
size: .
D: .
V: TRBV7-7

DNA: TGCGCCAGCAGCTATGGGGGCGCCCACAATGAGCAGTTCTTC
CDR3: CASSYGGAHNEQFF
J: TRBJ2-1
size: .
D: .
V: TRBV5-1

DNA: TGTGCCAGCAGAGGGGGAGGCTACACCTTC
CDR3: CASRGGGYTF
J: TRBJ1-2
size: .
D: .
V: TRBV28

DNA: TGCGCCAGCAAGACGGACACTAACTATGGCTACACCTTC
CDR3: CASKTDTNYGYTF
J: TRBJ1-2
size: once
D: .
V: TRBV5-1

DNA: TGTGCCAGTAATACTCCCGGGCAGGGGGCTTACGAGCAGTACTTC
CDR3: CASNTPGQGAYEQYF
J: TRBJ2-7
size: once
D: TRBD1
V: TRBV2

DNA: TGTGCCAGCAGCTCCCTTTACAGGGGCACCGGGGAGCTGTTTTTT
CDR3: CASSSLYRGTGELFF
J: TRBJ2-2
size: .
D: TRBD1
V: TRBV7-6

DNA: TGTGCCAGCAGCTACAACGGAGGGTCCTACGAGCAGTACTTC
CDR3: CASSYNGGSYEQYF
J: TRBJ2-7
size: .
D: .
V: TRBV11-2

DNA: TGTGCCAGCAGCGATCTTGCAGGGGGTGACACTGAAGCTTTCTTT
CDR3: CASSDLAGGDTEAFF
J: TRBJ1-1
size: .
D: TRBD1
V: TRBV7-9

DNA: TGTGCCAGCAGCCAAGTCACCCGGGACAGGGGCTCGAGAGATACGCAGTATTTT
CDR3: CASSQVTRDRGSRDTQYF
J: TRBJ2-3
size: once
D: TRBD1
V: TRBV5-6

DNA: TGTGCCAGCAGCATCGACAGAAATGAGCAGTTCTTC
CDR3: CASSIDRNEQFF
J: TRBJ2-1
size: once
D: .
V: TRBV5-4

DNA: TGTGCCAGCAGCCGAATGGGCAGCGGGGGCTACAATGAGCAGTTCTTC
CDR3: CASSRMGSGGYNEQFF
J: TRBJ2-1
size: .
D: TRBD2
V: TRBV5-4

DNA: TGTGCCAGCAGAGCATCGGACAGAGTGTCCTACGAGCAGTACTTC
CDR3: CASRASDRVSYEQYF
J: TRBJ2-7
size: .
D: .
V: TRBV28

DNA: TGTGCCAGCAGCTTGATGGCATATCTACTCTACGAGCAGTACTTC
CDR3: CASSLMAYLLYEQYF
J: TRBJ2-7
size: .
D: .
V: TRBV5-6